This is a list of T cell receptor beta chains from one sample in a study of blood T cell repertoires in COVID-19. TCRdb's table, derived via immunoSEQ multiplex PCR, lists solely in-frame clones and lacks some. In the table there are tens of thousands of clones, approximately 86% of which are singletons. The sequenced sample was peripheral blood. The receptors here all came from a man older than 75 with active or convalescent COVID-19. Both conserved end residues are part of each CDR3. Fields, in order: J gene, D gene, V gene, clone size, CDR3 DNA, CDR3 protein. A D gene is named only where the DNA matches it firmly. Clone size is stated in some rows and not others, as once, few, many or a class when expanded.

TRBJ2-3,.,TRBV4-2,.,TGTGCCAGCAGCCAACAACCGGGGTTAGATACGCAGTATTTT,CASSQQPGLDTQYF
TRBJ2-5,TRBD1,TRBV6-5,.,TGTGCCAGCCCCGAATTCCCAGGGGGAGAGACCCAGTACTTC,CASPEFPGGETQYF
TRBJ1-1,.,TRBV18,.,TGTGCCAGCTCACCAAACGGGAACACTGAAGCTTTCTTT,CASSPNGNTEAFF
TRBJ2-1,.,TRBV5-6,.,TGTGCCAGCAGATGGAGGGGGCCCTACAATGAGCAGTTCTTC,CASRWRGPYNEQFF
TRBJ1-3,.,TRBV7-6,once,TGTGCCAGCAGGATCGACAGTAACTCTGGAAACACCATATATTTT,CASRIDSNSGNTIYF
TRBJ2-1,TRBD1,TRBV6-5,.,TGTGCCAGCAGGGGACGACAGGGGGGCTACAATGAGCAGTTCTTC,CASRGRQGGYNEQFF
TRBJ2-5,.,TRBV9,.,TGTGCCAGCAGCCAAAACGGCAGGGGTCCCCAAGAGACCCAGTACTTC,CASSQNGRGPQETQYF
TRBJ1-2,.,TRBV29-1,.,TGCAGCGTTGGAGTTAGGGAGGGAGGTGGCTACACCTTC,CSVGVREGGGYTF
TRBJ1-5,TRBD1,TRBV5-1,.,TGCGCCAGCAGCTTGGCAGGGGGTGGTAATCAGCCCCAGCATTTT,CASSLAGGGNQPQHF
TRBJ2-1,TRBD2,TRBV2,.,TGTGCCAGCAGGCTACTAGCGGGGGGGAATGTTGAGCAGTTCTTC,CASRLLAGGNVEQFF
TRBJ1-2,.,TRBV5-4,.,TGTGCCAGCAGCCCCCCCAACAGGGATAACTATGGCTACACCTTC,CASSPPNRDNYGYTF
TRBJ2-1,TRBD1,TRBV19,.,TGTGCCAGTAGTCAGCTTCGGGACAGGGTAATGGATGAGCAGTTCTTC,CASSQLRDRVMDEQFF
TRBJ2-1,TRBD2,TRBV3-1/TRBV3-2,.,TGTGCCAGCAGCCAAGGACCTAGCGGCCTCCGCCCGTTCTTC,CASSQGPSGLRPFF
TRBJ1-2,.,TRBV25-1,.,TGTGCCAGCAGTGAACCGGGGTCGAAGGGCTACACCTTC,CASSEPGSKGYTF
TRBJ1-1,.,TRBV6-1,few,TGTGCCAGCAGTGAAATGGGCAGCTTGAACACTGAAGCTTTCTTT,CASSEMGSLNTEAFF
TRBJ1-2,TRBD1,TRBV19,.,TGTGCCAGTAGTACCCGAGGACAGGGAAAGGACTATGGCTACACCTTC,CASSTRGQGKDYGYTF
TRBJ1-1,TRBD1,TRBV19,.,TGTGCCAGTAGTCCGGGACAGGGATACACTGAAGCTTTCTTT,CASSPGQGYTEAFF
TRBJ2-2,.,TRBV19,.,TGTGCCAGTAGTATACAGTATAACACCGGGGAGCTGTTTTTT,CASSIQYNTGELFF
TRBJ2-2,.,TRBV5-1,.,TGCGCCAGCAGCTTGGAGCACAGGAGTGGAAGGGAGCTGTTTTTT,CASSLEHRSGRELFF
TRBJ1-5,TRBD1,TRBV20-1,.,TGCAGTGCTAGTCCGGGGACAGTGAGCAATCAGCCCCAGCATTTT,CSASPGTVSNQPQHF
TRBJ2-3,TRBD2,TRBV3-1/TRBV3-2,.,TGTGCCAGCACCGGACTAGCGGGGAGCACAGATACGCAGTATTTT,CASTGLAGSTDTQYF
TRBJ1-1,.,TRBV18,.,TGTGCCAGCTCCCCTACCGACAGGAACACTGAAGCTTTCTTT,CASSPTDRNTEAFF
TRBJ2-1,.,TRBV11-3,.,TGTGCCAGCAGCCCCCTGGCAGGCGGACTATCCTACAATGAGCAGTTCTTC,CASSPLAGGLSYNEQFF
TRBJ2-5,TRBD2,TRBV19,.,TGTGCCAGTAGTACAAGCGGGGGGGCCGGGGAGACCCAGTACTTC,CASSTSGGAGETQYF
TRBJ1-2,.,TRBV3-1/TRBV3-2,.,TGTGCCAGCAGCCAAGGGGGCCTGGGGAACTATGGCTACACCTTC,CASSQGGLGNYGYTF
TRBJ1-4,.,TRBV7-9,once,TGTGCCAGCAGCTTCACTATGGGAGAGGATGAAAAACTGTTTTTT,CASSFTMGEDEKLFF
TRBJ1-2,TRBD1,TRBV24-1,.,TGTGCCACCAGCCAGGGACAGTATGGCTACACCTTC,CATSQGQYGYTF
TRBJ1-1,.,TRBV7-2,.,TGTGCCAGCAGCTTAGTTCAGGGGATGAACACTGAAGCTTTCTTT,CASSLVQGMNTEAFF